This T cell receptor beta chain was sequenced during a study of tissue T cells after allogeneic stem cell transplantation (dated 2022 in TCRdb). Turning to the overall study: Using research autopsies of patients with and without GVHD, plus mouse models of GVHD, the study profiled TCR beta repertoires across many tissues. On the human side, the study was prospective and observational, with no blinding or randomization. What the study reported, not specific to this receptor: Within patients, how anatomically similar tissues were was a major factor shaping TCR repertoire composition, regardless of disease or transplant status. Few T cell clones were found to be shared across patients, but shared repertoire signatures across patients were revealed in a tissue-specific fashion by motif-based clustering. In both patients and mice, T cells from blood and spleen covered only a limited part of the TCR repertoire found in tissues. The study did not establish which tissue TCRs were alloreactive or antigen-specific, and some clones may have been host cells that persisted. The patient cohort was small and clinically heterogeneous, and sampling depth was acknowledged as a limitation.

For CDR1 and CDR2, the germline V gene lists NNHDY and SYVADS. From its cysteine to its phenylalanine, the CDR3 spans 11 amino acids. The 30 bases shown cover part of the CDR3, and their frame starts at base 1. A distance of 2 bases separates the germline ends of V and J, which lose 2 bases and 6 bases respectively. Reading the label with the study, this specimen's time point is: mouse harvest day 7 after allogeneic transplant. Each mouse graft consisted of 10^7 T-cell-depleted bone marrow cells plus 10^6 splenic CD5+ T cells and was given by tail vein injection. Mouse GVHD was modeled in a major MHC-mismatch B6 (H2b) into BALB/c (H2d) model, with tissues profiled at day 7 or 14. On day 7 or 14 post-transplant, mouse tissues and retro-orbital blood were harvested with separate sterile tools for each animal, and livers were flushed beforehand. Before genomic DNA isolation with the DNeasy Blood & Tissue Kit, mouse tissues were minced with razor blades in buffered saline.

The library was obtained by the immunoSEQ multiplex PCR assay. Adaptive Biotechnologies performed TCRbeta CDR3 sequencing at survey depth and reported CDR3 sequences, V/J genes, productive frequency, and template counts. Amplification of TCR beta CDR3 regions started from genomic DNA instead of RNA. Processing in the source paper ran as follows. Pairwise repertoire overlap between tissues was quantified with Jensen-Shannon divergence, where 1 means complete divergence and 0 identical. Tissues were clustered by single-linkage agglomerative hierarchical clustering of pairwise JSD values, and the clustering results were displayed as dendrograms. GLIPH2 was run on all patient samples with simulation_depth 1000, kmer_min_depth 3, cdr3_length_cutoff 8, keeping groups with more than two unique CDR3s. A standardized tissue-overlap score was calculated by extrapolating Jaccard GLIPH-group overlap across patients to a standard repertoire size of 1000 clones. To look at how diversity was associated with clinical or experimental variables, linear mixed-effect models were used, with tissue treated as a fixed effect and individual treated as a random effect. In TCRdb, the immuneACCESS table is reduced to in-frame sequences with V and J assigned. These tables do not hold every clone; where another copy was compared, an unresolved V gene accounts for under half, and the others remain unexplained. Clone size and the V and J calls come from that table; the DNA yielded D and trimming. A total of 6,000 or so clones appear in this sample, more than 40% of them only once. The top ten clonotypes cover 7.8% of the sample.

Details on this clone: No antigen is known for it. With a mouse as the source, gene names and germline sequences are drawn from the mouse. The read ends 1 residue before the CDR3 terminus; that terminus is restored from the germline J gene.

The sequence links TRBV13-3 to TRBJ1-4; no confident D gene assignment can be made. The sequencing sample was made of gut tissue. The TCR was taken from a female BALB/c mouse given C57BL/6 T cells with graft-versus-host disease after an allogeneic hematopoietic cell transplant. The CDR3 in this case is CASSDDERLFF. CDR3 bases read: TGTGCCAGCAGTGACGACGAAAGATTATTT. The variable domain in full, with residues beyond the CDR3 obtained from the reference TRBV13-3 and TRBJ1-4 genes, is EAAVTQSPRSKVAVTGGKVTLSCHQTNNHDYMYWYRQDTGHGLRLIHYSYVADSTEKGDIPDGYKASRPSQENFSLILELASLSQTAVYFCASSDDERLFFGHGTKLSVL.